This T cell receptor beta chain was sequenced for a study of shared clonotypes between healthy human individuals. Libraries were prepared by immunoSEQ multiplex PCR; TCRdb keeps only in-frame clonotypes and omits some of them. Here the sample spans under 2,500,000 clones, 90% to 97% being singletons. Trimming stripped 6 bases from V and 3 bases from J, with 12 bases between. The CDR3 is 14 amino acids. Germline V gives CDR1 KGHSH, CDR2 LQKENI. The chain uses TRBV18 and TRBJ1-3; D is uncertain. The specimen was naive CD4+ T cells sorted from blood. The subset here: CD45RA+ positively selected. The source of this sequence is a man between 18 and 35 years old in good health. CDR3 in amino acids: CASSREVLGNTIYF. CDR3 DNA: TGTGCCAGCTCCCGAGAGGTCCTTGGAAACACCATATATTTT.